These 5 T cell receptor beta chains came from one sample sequenced in a study of PD-1 blockade in classical Hodgkin lymphoma. This sample's time point: newly diagnosed, previously untreated cHL patient sample. Only in-frame clones appear in the TCRdb table, and some are missing; sequencing was by immunoSEQ multiplex PCR. The sample lists roughly 34,000 clones; 94% were seen once. Material for sequencing was peripheral blood mononuclear cells (PBMCs). The receptors originated from a human donor with classical Hodgkin lymphoma.

The V and J genes are TRBV28 and TRBJ1-3, with TRBD1 identical over 7 bases. Germline CDR1 MDHEN, CDR2 SYDVKM. The CDR3 runs 15 residues. The V gene end was trimmed by 5 bases and the J gene end by 4 bases; junction bases not matched to a gene: 8. Written as DNA, the CDR3 is TGTGCCAGCAGTCCAACGACAGGGCTCGGAAACACCATATATTTT. It specifies CASSPTTGLGNTIYF.

The chain combines TRBV7-9 with TRBJ2-3; D may be TRBD1 (6 bases). Germline CDR1 is SEHNR and CDR2 is FQNEAQ (reference sequence). V dropped 1 base and J dropped 0 bases, with 11 bases sitting between them. The CDR3 spans 16 residues. The CDR3 sequence: CASSLGARGSTDTQYF. Here the CDR3 DNA reads TGTGCCAGCAGCTTAGGAGCCAGGGGAAGCACAGATACGCAGTATTTT.

The chain is built from TRBV10-3 and TRBJ1-3; D is unclear. From germline, CDR1 is ENHRY and CDR2 SYGVKD. With 0 bases removed from V and 0 bases from J, the gap between germline ends came to 6 bases. This CDR3 is 15 amino acids long. The CDR3 coding sequence is TGTGCCATCAGTGAGTCACGCTTCTCTGGAAACACCATATATTTT. As protein: CAISESRFSGNTIYF.

The genes are TRBV5-1 and TRBJ2-3; D might be TRBD1 (6 bases). The V end was cut by 0 bases, the J end by 4 bases, with 9 bases between. The CDR3 is 14 residues long. Germline V gene sequence: CDR1 SGHRS, CDR2 YFSETQ. As DNA, the CDR3 is TGCGCCAGCAGCTTGGACAGGGCCCCAGATACGCAGTATTTT. Protein product: CASSLDRAPDTQYF.

The V and J genes are TRBV30 and TRBJ2-3; 8 bases are shared with TRBD2. The CDR3 is made up of 16 amino acids. CDR1 GTSNPN and CDR2 SVGIG come from the germline V gene (reference sequence). J lost 2 bases, V lost 6 bases, and 13 bases had no gene match. This chain's CDR3 is CACTSPGGLDTDTQYF. Here the CDR3 DNA reads TGTGCCTGTACTTCCCCGGGAGGGCTGGACACAGATACGCAGTATTTT.